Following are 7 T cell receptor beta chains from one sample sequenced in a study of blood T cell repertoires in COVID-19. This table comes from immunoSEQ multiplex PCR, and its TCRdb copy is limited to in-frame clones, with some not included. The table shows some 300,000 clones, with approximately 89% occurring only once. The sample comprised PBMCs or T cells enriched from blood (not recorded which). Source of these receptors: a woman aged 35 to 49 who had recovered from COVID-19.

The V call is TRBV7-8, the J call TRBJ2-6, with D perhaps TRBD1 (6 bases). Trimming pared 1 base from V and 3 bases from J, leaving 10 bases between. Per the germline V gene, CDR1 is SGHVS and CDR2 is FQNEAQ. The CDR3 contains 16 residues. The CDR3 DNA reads TGTGCCAGCAGCTTAGGGGGGCTAAGTGGGGCCAACGTCCTGACTTTC. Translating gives CASSLGGLSGANVLTF.

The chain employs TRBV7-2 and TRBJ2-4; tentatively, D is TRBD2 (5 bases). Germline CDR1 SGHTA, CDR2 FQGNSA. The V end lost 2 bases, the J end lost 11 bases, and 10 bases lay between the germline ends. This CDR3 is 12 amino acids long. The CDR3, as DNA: TGTGCCAGCAGCTTAATCAGCGGAGTTCAGTACTTC. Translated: CASSLISGVQYF.

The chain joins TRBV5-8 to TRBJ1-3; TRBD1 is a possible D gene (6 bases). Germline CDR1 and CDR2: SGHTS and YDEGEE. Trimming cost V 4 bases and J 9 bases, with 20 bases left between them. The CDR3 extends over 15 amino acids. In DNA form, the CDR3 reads TGTGCCAGCAGCGATGATGGACAGAACTTTCGCACCATATATTTT. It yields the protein CASSDDGQNFRTIYF.

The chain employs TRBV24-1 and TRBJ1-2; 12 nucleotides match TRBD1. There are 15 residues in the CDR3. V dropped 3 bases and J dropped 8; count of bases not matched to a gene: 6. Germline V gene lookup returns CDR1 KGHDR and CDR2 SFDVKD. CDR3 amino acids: CATSDPGTGGRGYTF. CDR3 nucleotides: TGTGCCACCAGTGATCCCGGGACAGGGGGCCGGGGCTACACCTTC.

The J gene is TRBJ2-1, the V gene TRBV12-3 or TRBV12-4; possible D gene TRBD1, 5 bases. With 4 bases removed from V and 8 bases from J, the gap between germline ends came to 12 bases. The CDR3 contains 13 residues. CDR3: CASSYESRDEQFF. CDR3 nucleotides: TGTGCCAGCAGTTATGAATCCAGGGATGAGCAGTTCTTC.

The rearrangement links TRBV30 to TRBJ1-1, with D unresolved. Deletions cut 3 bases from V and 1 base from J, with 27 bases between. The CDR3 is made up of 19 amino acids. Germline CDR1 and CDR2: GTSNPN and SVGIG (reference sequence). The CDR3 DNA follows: TGTGCCTGGAGCCGTGGGTTGGGGAGGCCGCGAGTCGCGAACACTGAAGCTTTCTTT. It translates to CAWSRGLGRPRVANTEAFF.

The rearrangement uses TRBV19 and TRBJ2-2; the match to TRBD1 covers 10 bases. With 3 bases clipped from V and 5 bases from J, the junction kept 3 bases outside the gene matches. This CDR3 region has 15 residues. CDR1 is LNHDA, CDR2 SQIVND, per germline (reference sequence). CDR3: CASSIGTGVTGELFF. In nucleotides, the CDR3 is TGTGCCAGTAGTATTGGGACAGGGGTGACCGGGGAGCTGTTTTTT.